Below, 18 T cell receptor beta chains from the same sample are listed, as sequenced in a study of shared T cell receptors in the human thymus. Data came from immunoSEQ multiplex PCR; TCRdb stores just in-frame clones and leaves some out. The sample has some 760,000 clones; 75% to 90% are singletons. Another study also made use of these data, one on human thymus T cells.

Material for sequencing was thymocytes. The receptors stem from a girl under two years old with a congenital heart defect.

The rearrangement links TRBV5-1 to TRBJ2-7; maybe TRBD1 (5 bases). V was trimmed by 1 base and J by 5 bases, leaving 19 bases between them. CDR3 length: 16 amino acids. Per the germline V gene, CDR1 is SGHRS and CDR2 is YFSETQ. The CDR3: CASSLFRTCETHEQYF. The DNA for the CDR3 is TGCGCCAGCAGCTTGTTCCGGACATGTGAGACCCACGAGCAGTACTTC.

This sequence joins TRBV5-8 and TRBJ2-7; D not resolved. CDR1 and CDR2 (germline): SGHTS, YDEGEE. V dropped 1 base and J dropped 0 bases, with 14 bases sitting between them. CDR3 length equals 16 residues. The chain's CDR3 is CASSLLPEADSYEQYF. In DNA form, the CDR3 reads TGTGCCAGCAGCTTGCTTCCAGAGGCAGACTCCTACGAGCAGTACTTC.

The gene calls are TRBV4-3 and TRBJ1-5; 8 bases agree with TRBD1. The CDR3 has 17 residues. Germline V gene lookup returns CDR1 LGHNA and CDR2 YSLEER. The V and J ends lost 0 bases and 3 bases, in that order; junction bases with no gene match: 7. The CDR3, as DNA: TGCGCCAGCAGCCAAGACCCGGGACAGGACTCCAATCAGCCCCAGCATTTT. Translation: CASSQDPGQDSNQPQHF.

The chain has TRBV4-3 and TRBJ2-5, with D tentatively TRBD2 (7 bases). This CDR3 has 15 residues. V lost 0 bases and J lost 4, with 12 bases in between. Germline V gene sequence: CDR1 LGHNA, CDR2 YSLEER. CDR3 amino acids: CASSQDWGGAETQYF. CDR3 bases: TGCGCCAGCAGCCAAGATTGGGGGGGCGCAGAGACCCAGTACTTC.

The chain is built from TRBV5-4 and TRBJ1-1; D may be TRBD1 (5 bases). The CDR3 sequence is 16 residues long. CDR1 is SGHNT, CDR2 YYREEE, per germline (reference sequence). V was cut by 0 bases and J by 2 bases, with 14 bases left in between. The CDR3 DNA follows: TGTGCCAGCAGCTTGGTCTTAGGTCAGGGAAACACTGAAGCTTTCTTT. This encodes CASSLVLGQGNTEAFF. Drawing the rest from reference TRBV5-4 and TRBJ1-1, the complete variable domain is ETGVTQSPTHLIKTRGQQVTLRCSSQSGHNTVSWYQQALGQGPQFIFQYYREEENGRGNFPPRFSGLQFPNYSSELNVNALELDDSALYLCASSLVLGQGNTEAFFGQGTRLTVV.

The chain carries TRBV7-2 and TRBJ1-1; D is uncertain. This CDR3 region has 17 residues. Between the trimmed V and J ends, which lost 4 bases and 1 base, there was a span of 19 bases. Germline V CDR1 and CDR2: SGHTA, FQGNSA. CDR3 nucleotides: TGTGCCAGCAGCTCCCAGCGATCGACGTTGGAGAACACTGAAGCTTTCTTT. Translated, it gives CASSSQRSTLENTEAFF.

The CDR3 reads CASTMTSGGSAGELFF. The CDR3 DNA reads as TGCGCCAGCACCATGACTAGCGGGGGGTCCGCCGGGGAGCTGTTTTTT. The chain employs TRBV5-1 and TRBJ2-2, with 13 bases fitting TRBD2. The V and J ends lost 6 bases and 6 bases, in that order; junction bases with no gene match: 8. Looked up from germline, CDR1 is SGHRS and CDR2 is YFSETQ. This CDR3 spans 16 amino acids.

CDR3 protein: CASSRQINTEAFF. CDR3 coding DNA: TGTGCCAGCAGCCGGCAGATAAACACTGAAGCTTTCTTT. The rearrangement uses TRBV14 and TRBJ1-1; D is uncertain. Germline CDR1 and CDR2: SGHDN and FVKESK. Trimming took off 4 bases at V and 2 bases at J, with 8 bases between the two ends. This CDR3 has 13 residues.

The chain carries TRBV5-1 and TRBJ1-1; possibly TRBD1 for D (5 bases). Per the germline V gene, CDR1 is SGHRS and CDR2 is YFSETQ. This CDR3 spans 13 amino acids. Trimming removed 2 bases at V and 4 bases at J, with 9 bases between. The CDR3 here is CASSFGGGTEAFF. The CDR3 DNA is TGCGCCAGCAGCTTCGGGGGTGGCACTGAAGCTTTCTTT.

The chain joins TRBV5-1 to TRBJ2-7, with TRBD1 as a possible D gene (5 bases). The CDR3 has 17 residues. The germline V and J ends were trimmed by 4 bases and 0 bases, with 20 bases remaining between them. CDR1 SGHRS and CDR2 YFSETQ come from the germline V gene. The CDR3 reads CASSLYLQGATSYEQYF. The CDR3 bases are TGCGCCAGCAGCCTCTACCTCCAGGGCGCAACCTCCTACGAGCAGTACTTC.

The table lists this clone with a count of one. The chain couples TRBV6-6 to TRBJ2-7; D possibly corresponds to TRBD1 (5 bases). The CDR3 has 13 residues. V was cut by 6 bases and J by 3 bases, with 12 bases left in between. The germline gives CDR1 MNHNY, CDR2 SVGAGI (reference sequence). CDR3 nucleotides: TGTGCCAGCAGCACAGGTTGTGGCTACGAGCAGTACTTC. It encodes CASSTGCGYEQYF.

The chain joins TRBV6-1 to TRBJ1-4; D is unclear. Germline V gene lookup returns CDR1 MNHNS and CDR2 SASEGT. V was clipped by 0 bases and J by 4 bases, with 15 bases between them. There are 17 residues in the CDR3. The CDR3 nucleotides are TGTGCCAGCAGTGAAGCGGTCCGTCGGAGTTTTAATGAAAAACTGTTTTTT. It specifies CASSEAVRRSFNEKLFF.

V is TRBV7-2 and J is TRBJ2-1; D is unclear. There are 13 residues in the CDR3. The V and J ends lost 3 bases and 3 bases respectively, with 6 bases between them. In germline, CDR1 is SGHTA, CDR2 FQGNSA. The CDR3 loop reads CASSFYGYNEQFF. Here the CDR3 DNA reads TGTGCCAGCAGCTTCTATGGCTACAATGAGCAGTTCTTC. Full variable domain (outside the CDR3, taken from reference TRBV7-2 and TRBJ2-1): GAGVSQSPSNKVTEKGKDVELRCDPISGHTALYWYRQSLGQGLEFLIYFQGNSAPDKSGLPSDRFSAERTGGSVSTLTIQRTQQEDSAVYLCASSFYGYNEQFFGPGTRLTVL.

The CDR3 bases are TGTGCCAGCCGACAGGGCGAAACTCAGCCCCAGCATTTT. Its protein product is CASRQGETQPQHF. This sequence joins TRBV27 and TRBJ1-5; TRBD1 agrees at 7 bases. V dropped 8 bases and J dropped 6; count of bases not matched to a gene: 7. There are 13 residues in the CDR3. Germline assignment: CDR1 MNHEY and CDR2 SMNVEV (reference sequence).

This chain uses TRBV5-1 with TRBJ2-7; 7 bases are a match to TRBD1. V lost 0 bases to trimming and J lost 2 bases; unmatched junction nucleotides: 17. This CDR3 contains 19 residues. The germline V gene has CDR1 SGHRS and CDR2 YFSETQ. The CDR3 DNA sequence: TGCGCCAGCAGCTTGGTCCGACAGGGAATTTCGGCGGGCCCCTACGAGCAGTACTTC. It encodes CASSLVRQGISAGPYEQYF.

As DNA, the CDR3 is TGTGCCAGCAGCTTATTCGACAGGGTCGACAATTCCTACGAGCAGTACTTC. This sequence encodes CASSLFDRVDNSYEQYF. The J gene is TRBJ2-7, the V gene TRBV9; 7 nucleotides agree with TRBD1. Germline assignment: CDR1 SGDLS and CDR2 YYNGEE. The V segment lost 4 bases and the J segment 1 base; nucleotides outside the gene matches: 14. CDR3 length: 17 amino acids. The entire variable domain, with the rest obtained from reference TRBV9 and TRBJ2-7, is as follows: DSGVTQTPKHLITATGQRVTLRCSPRSGDLSVYWYQQSLDQGLQFLIQYYNGEERAKGNILERFSAQQFPDLHSELNLSSLELGDSALYFCASSLFDRVDNSYEQYFGPGTRLTVT.

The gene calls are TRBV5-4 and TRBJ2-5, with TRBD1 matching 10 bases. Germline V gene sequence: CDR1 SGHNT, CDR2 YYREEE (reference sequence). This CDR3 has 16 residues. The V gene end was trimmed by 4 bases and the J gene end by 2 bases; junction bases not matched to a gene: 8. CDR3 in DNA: TGTGCCAGCAGCCCCATCCGGACAGGGGGGCAAGAGACCCAGTACTTC. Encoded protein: CASSPIRTGGQETQYF.

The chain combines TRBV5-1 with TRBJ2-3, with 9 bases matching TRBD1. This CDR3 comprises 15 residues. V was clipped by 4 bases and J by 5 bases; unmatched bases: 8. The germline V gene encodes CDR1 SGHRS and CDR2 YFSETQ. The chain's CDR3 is CASSAYRGRGDTQYF. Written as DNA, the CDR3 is TGCGCCAGCAGCGCTTACAGGGGGCGCGGAGATACGCAGTATTTT.